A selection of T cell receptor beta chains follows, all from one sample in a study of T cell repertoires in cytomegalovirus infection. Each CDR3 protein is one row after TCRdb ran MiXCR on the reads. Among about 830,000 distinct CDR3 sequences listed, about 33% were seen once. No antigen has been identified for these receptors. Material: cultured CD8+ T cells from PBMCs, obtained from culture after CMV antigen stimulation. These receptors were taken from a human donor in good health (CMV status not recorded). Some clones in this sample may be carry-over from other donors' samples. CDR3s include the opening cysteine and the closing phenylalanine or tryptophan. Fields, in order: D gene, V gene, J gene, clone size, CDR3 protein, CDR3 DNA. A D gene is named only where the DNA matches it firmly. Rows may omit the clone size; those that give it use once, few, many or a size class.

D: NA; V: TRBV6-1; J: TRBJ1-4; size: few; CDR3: CASSRVFDEKLFF; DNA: TGTGCCAGCAGTAGGGTATTTGATGAAAAACTGTTTTTT
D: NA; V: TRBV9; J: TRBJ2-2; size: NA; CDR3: CASSETGSTGELFF; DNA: TGTGCCAGCAGCGAAACGGGAAGCACCGGGGAGCTGTTTTTT
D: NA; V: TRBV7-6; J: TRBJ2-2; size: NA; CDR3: CASSLIAPGELFF; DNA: TGTGCCAGCAGCTTGATAGCCCCCGGGGAGCTGTTTTTT
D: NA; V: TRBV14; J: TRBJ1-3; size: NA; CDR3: CASSQDGTDGNTIYF; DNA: TGTGCCAGCAGCCAAGACGGGACGGACGGAAACACCATATATTTT
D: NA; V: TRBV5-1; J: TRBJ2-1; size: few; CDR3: CASSQYYLGALDNEQFF; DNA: TGCGCCAGCAGCCAGTACTATCTGGGGGCGCTGGACAATGAGCAGTTCTTC
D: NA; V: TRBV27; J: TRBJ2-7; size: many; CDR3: CASSLRQASYEQYF; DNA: TGTGCCAGCAGTTTGAGGCAGGCCTCCTACGAGCAGTACTTC
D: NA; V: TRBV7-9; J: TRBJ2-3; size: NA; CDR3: CASSSPRIAWGDTQYF; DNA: TGTGCCAGCAGCTCACCCCGCATAGCGTGGGGAGATACGCAGTATTTT
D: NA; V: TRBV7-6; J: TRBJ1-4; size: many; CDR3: CASSLEHPGVLNEKLFF; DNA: TGTGCCAGCAGCTTAGAACATCCGGGGGTCCTCAATGAAAAACTGTTTTTT
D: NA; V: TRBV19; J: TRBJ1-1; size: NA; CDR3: CASKEFMNTEAFF; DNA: TGTGCCAGTAAGGAATTCATGAACACTGAAGCTTTCTTT
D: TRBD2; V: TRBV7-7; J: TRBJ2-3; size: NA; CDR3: CVPYPGTSGDTQYF; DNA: TGTGTACCGTACCCCGGGACTAGCGGGGATACGCAGTATTTT
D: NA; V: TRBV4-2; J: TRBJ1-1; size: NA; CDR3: CASSYGGPGGTTEAFF; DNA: TGTGCCAGCAGCTATGGAGGACCCGGGGGGACCACTGAAGCTTTCTTT
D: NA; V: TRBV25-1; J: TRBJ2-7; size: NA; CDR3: CASSVGTYEQYF; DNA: TGTGCCAGCAGTGTGGGGACCTACGAGCAGTACTTC
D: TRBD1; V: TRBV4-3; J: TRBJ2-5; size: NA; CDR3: CASSQAMGQGQETQYF; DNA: TGCGCCAGCAGCCAAGCTATGGGACAGGGCCAAGAGACCCAGTACTTC
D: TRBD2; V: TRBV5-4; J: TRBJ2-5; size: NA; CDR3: CASSLGLAGAGEQETQYF; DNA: TGTGCCAGCAGCTTGGGGCTAGCGGGGGCTGGGGAACAAGAGACCCAGTACTTC
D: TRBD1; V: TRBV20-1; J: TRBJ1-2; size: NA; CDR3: CSARDRQGPRGYTF; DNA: TGCAGTGCTAGAGATAGACAGGGGCCGAGAGGCTACACCTTC
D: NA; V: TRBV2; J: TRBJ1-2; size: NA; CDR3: CASLPGEAYYGYTF; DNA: TGTGCCAGCCTTCCAGGGGAGGCGTACTATGGCTACACCTTC
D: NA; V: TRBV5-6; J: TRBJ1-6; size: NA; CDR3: CASSYNLGSSYNSPLHF; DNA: TGTGCCAGCAGCTACAATTTGGGCAGCTCCTATAATTCACCCCTCCACTTT
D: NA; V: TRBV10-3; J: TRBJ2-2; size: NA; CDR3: CANSGIQGAGELFF; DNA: TGTGCCAACTCCGGGATACAGGGAGCCGGGGAGCTGTTTTTT
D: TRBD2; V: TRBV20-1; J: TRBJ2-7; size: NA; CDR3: CSAWGGSSYEQYF; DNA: TGCAGTGCCTGGGGGGGTAGCTCCTACGAGCAGTACTTC
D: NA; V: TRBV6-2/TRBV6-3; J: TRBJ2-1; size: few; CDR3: CASSPGPRNEQFF; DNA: TGTGCCAGCAGTCCGGGGCCTAGGAATGAGCAGTTCTTC
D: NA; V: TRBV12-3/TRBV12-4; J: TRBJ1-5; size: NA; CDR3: CASRAGWQPQHF; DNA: TGTGCCAGCAGGGCCGGCTGGCAGCCCCAGCATTTT
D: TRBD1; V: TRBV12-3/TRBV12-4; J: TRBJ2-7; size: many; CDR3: CASSFGTGTYEQYF; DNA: TGTGCCAGCAGTTTTGGGACAGGAACCTACGAGCAGTACTTC
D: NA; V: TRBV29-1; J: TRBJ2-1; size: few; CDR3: CSVERRYNEQFF; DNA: TGCAGCGTTGAACGCAGGTACAATGAGCAGTTCTTC
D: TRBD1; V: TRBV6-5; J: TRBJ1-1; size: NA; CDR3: CASSYLATGAAEAFF; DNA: TGTGCCAGCAGTTATCTCGCGACAGGGGCCGCTGAAGCTTTCTTT